The 23 T cell receptor beta chains listed next were all sequenced from one sample in a study of Ad26.COV2.S vaccination and SARS-CoV-2 variants. Here immunoSEQ multiplex PCR was the method, and the copy in TCRdb shows in-frame clones only, minus some. The sample records more than 300,000 clones, around four fifths being singletons. Regarding treatment: 19 received Ad26.COV2.S at low or high dose, single or two shots; five or six received placebo; per-sample allocation not given. Collection of the samples took place on day 63 after the first injection of vaccine or placebo. This sample comprised peripheral blood, obtained in a trial of Ad26.COV2.S vaccine versus placebo. The receptors here all came from a person between 18 and 65 years old who received the Ad26.COV2.S COVID-19 vaccine or a placebo.

This chain connects TRBV20-1 to TRBJ2-1; D uncertain. Germline-derived CDR1 and CDR2 are DFQATT and SNEGSKA (reference sequence). V lost 3 bases and J lost 9, with 9 bases in between. The CDR3 loop spans 11 amino acids. The CDR3 is CSASKAGEQFF. DNA for the CDR3: TGCAGTGCTAGTAAGGCCGGTGAGCAGTTCTTC.

The V call is TRBV6-2 or TRBV6-3, the J call TRBJ2-3; 10 bases fit TRBD2. V shed 5 bases and J 2 bases; nucleotides not matched to a gene: 7. Germline values: CDR1 MNHEY, CDR2 SVGEGT. The CDR3 sequence is 16 residues long. This CDR3 is CASSRIAGGPTDTQYF. CDR3 in DNA: TGTGCCAGCAGTCGAATAGCGGGGGGCCCCACAGATACGCAGTATTTT.

This clone was observed a single time. The chain combines TRBV29-1 with TRBJ1-1; D call uncertain. The germline V gene has CDR1 SQVTM and CDR2 ANQGSEA. The CDR3 has 13 amino acids. V dropped 0 bases and J dropped 4 bases, with 9 bases sitting between them. This chain's CDR3 is CSVEDGRGTEAFF. As DNA, the CDR3 is TGCAGCGTTGAAGACGGTCGGGGCACTGAAGCTTTCTTT.

The genes are TRBV28 and TRBJ2-7; D is ambiguous. The germline V and J ends were trimmed by 3 bases and 7 bases, with 16 bases remaining between them. CDR1 and CDR2 from the germline V gene are MDHEN and SYDVKM. The CDR3 length is 14 residues. For the CDR3, the DNA is TGTGCCAGCAGTTTCCGGAACTCTTTGGGAGAGCAGTACTTC. This sequence encodes CASSFRNSLGEQYF.

The gene calls are TRBV28 and TRBJ1-6, with D possibly matching TRBD1 (6 bases). The CDR3 length is 14 residues. Germline CDR1 reads MDHEN; CDR2 reads SYDVKM. Trimming shortened V by 6 bases and J by 6 bases, and 12 bases separated the two germline ends. This CDR3 reads CASRRTVLNSPLHF. The CDR3 bases are TGTGCCAGCAGAAGGACAGTCCTTAATTCACCCCTCCACTTT.

This clone was seen only a few times. This same CDR3 is encoded by further DNA sequences in the sample. The chain has TRBV5-6 and TRBJ2-3, with D hard to call. CDR1 is SGHDT and CDR2 is YYEEEE in the germline V gene. This CDR3 is 13 amino acids long. The V end was cut by 2 bases, the J end by 3 bases, with 7 bases between. The CDR3 DNA follows: TGTGCCAGCAGCTTAACCGGGACAGATACGCAGTATTTT. It specifies CASSLTGTDTQYF.

The chain couples TRBV6-4 to TRBJ2-7, with a tentative D call TRBD1 (6 bases). Germline V gene lookup returns CDR1 MRHNA and CDR2 SNTAGT. The CDR3 spans 11 residues. Trimming pared 2 bases from V and 10 bases from J, leaving 9 bases between. The CDR3 is CASSDRDIQYF. In nucleotides, the CDR3 is TGTGCCAGCAGTGACAGGGACATACAGTACTTC.

This clone was counted a single time. The chain has TRBV7-9 and TRBJ2-7; no definite D call. Trimming took off 2 bases at V and 4 bases at J, with 15 bases between the two ends. Germline CDR1 is SEHNR and CDR2 is FQNEAQ (reference sequence). This CDR3 spans 15 amino acids. The CDR3 DNA is TGTGCCAGCAGCTTATCAGGCATCTTACCTTACGAGCAGTACTTC. As protein: CASSLSGILPYEQYF.

This chain joins TRBV7-9 and TRBJ2-3; tentatively, D is TRBD2 (5 bases). The CDR3 consists of 17 residues. V lost 4 bases and J lost 2, with 19 bases in between. Germline V CDR1 and CDR2: SEHNR, FQNEAQ (reference sequence). The CDR3 reads CASSWPKGVPNTDTQYF. In DNA form, the CDR3 reads TGTGCCAGCAGCTGGCCAAAGGGAGTCCCCAACACAGATACGCAGTATTTT.

DNA for the CDR3: TGTGCCAGCAGCCAAGATGGGAGGGTTGCTAATGAAAAACTGTTTTTT. Encoded protein: CASSQDGRVANEKLFF. J is TRBJ1-4 and V is TRBV4-2; D gene unclear. Trimming took off 0 bases at V and 3 bases at J, with 11 bases between the two ends. Per the germline V gene, CDR1 is LGHNA and CDR2 is YNFKEQ. This CDR3 has 16 residues.

As to this clone: The same CDR3 can be traced to other DNA sequences in this sample. V and J are TRBV3-1 (or the pseudogene TRBV3-2) and TRBJ2-3; no definite D call. The CDR3 runs 12 residues. V was trimmed by 1 base and J by 6 bases, leaving 5 bases between them. Germline CDR1 reads LGHDT; CDR2 reads YNNKEL (reference sequence). The CDR3 protein is CASSQVADTQYF. CDR3 DNA: TGTGCCAGCAGCCAAGTCGCCGATACGCAGTATTTT.

This chain joins TRBV30 and TRBJ2-7; no clear D gene. The length of the CDR3 is 11 residues. The germline V gene encodes CDR1 GTSNPN and CDR2 SVGIG (reference sequence). V gave up 1 base and J gave up 7 bases, with 8 bases separating them. This CDR3 reads CAWSALEEQYF. The CDR3 DNA sequence: TGTGCCTGGAGTGCCCTTGAGGAGCAGTACTTC.

This clone was picked up one time. CDR3 nucleotide sequence: TGTGCCAGCAGTTTACCGAGCTACAATGAGCAGTTCTTC. This translates into CASSLPSYNEQFF. The chain joins TRBV28 to TRBJ2-1; D not resolved. Germline V lookup: CDR1 MDHEN, CDR2 SYDVKM. V was cut by 2 bases and J by 3 bases, with 5 bases left in between. This CDR3 spans 13 amino acids.

The chain couples TRBV5-1 to TRBJ2-3; 11 bases are shared with TRBD2. The CDR3 is 15 residues long. J lost 2 bases, V lost 3 bases, and 2 bases had no gene match. Germline V lookup: CDR1 SGHRS, CDR2 YFSETQ. As DNA, the CDR3 is TGCGCCAGCAGCTCGACTAGCGGGAACACAGATACGCAGTATTTT. Protein sequence: CASSSTSGNTDTQYF.

This chain links TRBV6-1 with TRBJ1-1; D not resolved. The germline V and J ends were trimmed by 3 bases and 3 bases, with 14 bases remaining between them. This CDR3 has 15 amino acids. CDR1 MNHNS and CDR2 SASEGT come from the germline V gene. CDR3: CASSDLDLLYTEAFF. The CDR3 region has the DNA TGTGCCAGCAGTGACCTCGATCTACTATACACTGAAGCTTTCTTT.

This chain joins TRBV6-1 and TRBJ2-2; D not certain. This CDR3 contains 14 residues. Per germline, CDR1 MNHNS and CDR2 SASEGT. V lost 3 bases to trimming and J lost 5 bases, with 10 bases between them. The CDR3 reads CASSEALLTGELFF. The CDR3 DNA follows: TGTGCCAGCAGTGAGGCTCTCCTGACCGGGGAGCTGTTTTTT.

The chain employs TRBV7-9 and TRBJ2-1; perhaps TRBD2 as D (7 bases). In germline, CDR1 is SEHNR, CDR2 FQNEAQ (reference sequence). V gave up 5 bases and J gave up 4 bases, with 18 bases separating them. The CDR3 length is 16 residues. For the CDR3, the DNA is TGTGCCAGCAGCAGGGGGGGTAGCAACGCGTACAATGAGCAGTTCTTC. It encodes CASSRGGSNAYNEQFF.

The chain employs TRBV5-6 and TRBJ1-3; tentative D call: TRBD1 (6 bases). The CDR3 extends over 15 amino acids. CDR1 and CDR2 (germline): SGHDT, YYEEEE. Trimming cost V 2 bases and J 1 base, with 10 bases left between them. The CDR3 sequence is CASSFLRGSGNTIYF. CDR3 DNA sequence: TGTGCCAGCAGCTTTCTTAGGGGGTCTGGAAACACCATATATTTT. The whole variable domain, filled in from reference TRBV5-6 and TRBJ1-3, reads DAGVTQSPTHLIKTRGQQVTLRCSPKSGHDTVSWYQQALGQGPQFIFQYYEEEERQRGNFPDRFSGHQFPNYSSELNVNALLLGDSALYLCASSFLRGSGNTIYFGEGSWLTVV.

The chain combines TRBV7-9 with TRBJ2-7; D is possibly TRBD1 (5 bases). Trimming removed 3 bases from V and 5 bases from J, with 8 bases in between. This CDR3 is built from 12 residues. The germline gives CDR1 SEHNR, CDR2 FQNEAQ (reference sequence). The CDR3 loop is CASSFIGDEQYF. The CDR3 DNA follows: TGTGCCAGCAGCTTTATAGGGGACGAGCAGTACTTC.

This chain links TRBV12-5 with TRBJ1-1; D unresolved. Germline CDR1 is LGHNT and CDR2 is FRNRAP. The CDR3 has 13 amino acids. Trimming cost V 2 bases and J 5 bases, with 9 bases left between them. Here the CDR3 reads CASGLNGETEAFF. CDR3 in DNA: TGTGCTAGTGGTTTGAACGGCGAGACTGAAGCTTTCTTT.

The chain has TRBV6-5 and TRBJ2-7; 10 bases agree with TRBD2. The CDR3 has 14 residues. Germline lookup yields CDR1 MNHEY and CDR2 SVGAGI. J lost 2 bases, V lost 6 bases, and 4 bases had no gene match. In DNA, the CDR3 is TGTGCCAGCAGCCGGACTAGCGGAACCTACGAGCAGTACTTC. Protein sequence: CASSRTSGTYEQYF.

In nucleotides, the CDR3 is TGTGCCAGCAGCCCTGGACAGGGCATCTCCTACGAGCAGTACTTC. It translates to CASSPGQGISYEQYF. The chain joins TRBV3-1 (or the pseudogene TRBV3-2) to TRBJ2-7, with 8 bases identical to TRBD1. Germline CDR1 reads LGHDT; CDR2 reads YNNKEL (reference sequence). The CDR3 sequence is 15 residues long. J was trimmed by 0 bases and V by 4 bases; bases with no gene match: 5.

The rearrangement uses TRBV4-1 and TRBJ1-3; 7 bases map to TRBD1. The V segment lost 2 bases and the J segment 1 base; nucleotides outside the gene matches: 8. The germline gives CDR1 MGHRA, CDR2 YSYEKL. The CDR3 is made up of 17 amino acids. CDR3 loop: CASSQRGDRVSGNTIYF. The CDR3 coding sequence is TGCGCCAGCAGCCAACGGGGAGACAGGGTGTCTGGAAACACCATATATTTT.